This TCR beta chain was retrieved from a study of Graves' ophthalmopathy and Graves' hyperthyroidism. A remark on this clonotype: Its specificity is unknown.

The study's findings and limits: Most thyroid clonotypes with frequency above 0.001 were detected in blood too. A model built from 13 signatures distinguished ophthalmopathy from stable hyperthyroidism with approximately 89% sensitivity and about 77% specificity.

The stable label applied to hyperthyroidism with no ophthalmopathy within 18 months of follow-up. The authors used Ficoll-Paque density gradient centrifugation to separate PBMCs. The input was 8.5 to 10 ml of fresh peripheral blood. Transcripts of RNA were the source for amplifying TCR beta CDR3 regions. Investigators did first-round RT-PCR with HTBI primers, then second-round multiplex PCR. Via MiXCR, TCRdb re-called the multiplex PCR reads, giving one row per CDR3 protein. The top ten hold about 7.3% of the sample, which has about 380,000 distinct CDR3 sequences, approximately 15% seen once. Germline V CDR1 and CDR2: LNHDA, SQIVND (reference sequence). J gave up 5 bases and V 6 bases, and 12 bases lay outside the gene matches. This CDR3 region has 15 residues.

Sequencing was performed on peripheral blood. The chain couples TRBV19 to TRBJ1-1, with 7 bases identical to TRBD1. This receptor was taken from a woman aged 18 to 35 with stable Graves' hyperthyroidism. The CDR3 loop reads CASSWDSSLETEAFF. The CDR3 region has the DNA TGTGCCAGTAGCTGGGACAGTAGTTTGGAGACTGAAGCTTTCTTT.